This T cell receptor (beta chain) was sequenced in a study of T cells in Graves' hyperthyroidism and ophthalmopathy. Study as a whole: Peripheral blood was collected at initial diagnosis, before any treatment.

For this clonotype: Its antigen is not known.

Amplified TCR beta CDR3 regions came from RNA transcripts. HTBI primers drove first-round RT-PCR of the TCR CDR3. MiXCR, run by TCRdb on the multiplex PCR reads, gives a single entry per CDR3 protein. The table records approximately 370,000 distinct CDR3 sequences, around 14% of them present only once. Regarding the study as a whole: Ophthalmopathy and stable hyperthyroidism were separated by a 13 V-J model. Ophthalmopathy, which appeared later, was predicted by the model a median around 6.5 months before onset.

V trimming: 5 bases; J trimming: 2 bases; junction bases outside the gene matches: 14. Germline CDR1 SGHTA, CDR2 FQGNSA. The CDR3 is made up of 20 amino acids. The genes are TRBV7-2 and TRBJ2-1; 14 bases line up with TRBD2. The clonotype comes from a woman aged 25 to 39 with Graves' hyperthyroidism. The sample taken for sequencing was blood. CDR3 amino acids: CASSLHRTSGRFPPYNEQFF. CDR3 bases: TGTGCCAGCAGCCTCCACAGGACTAGCGGGAGGTTCCCCCCCTACAATGAGCAGTTCTTC. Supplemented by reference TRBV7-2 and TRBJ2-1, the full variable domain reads GAGVSQSPSNKVTEKGKDVELRCDPISGHTALYWYRQSLGQGLEFLIYFQGNSAPDKSGLPSDRFSAERTGGSVSTLTIQRTQQEDSAVYLCASSLHRTSGRFPPYNEQFFGPGTRLTVL.